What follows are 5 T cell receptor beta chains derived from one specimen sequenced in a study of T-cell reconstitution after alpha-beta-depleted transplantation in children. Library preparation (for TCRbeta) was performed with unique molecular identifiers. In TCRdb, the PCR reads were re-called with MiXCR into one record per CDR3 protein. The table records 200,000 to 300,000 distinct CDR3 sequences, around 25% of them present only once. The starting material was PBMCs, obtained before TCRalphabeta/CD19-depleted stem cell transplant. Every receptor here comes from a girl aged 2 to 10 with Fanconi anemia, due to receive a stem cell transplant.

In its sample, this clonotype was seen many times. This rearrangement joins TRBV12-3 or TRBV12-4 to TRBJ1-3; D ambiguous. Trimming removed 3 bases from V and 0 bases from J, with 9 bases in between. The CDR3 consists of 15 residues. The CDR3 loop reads CASSFIENSGNTIYF. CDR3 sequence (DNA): TGTGCCAGCAGTTTTATCGAGAACTCTGGAAACACCATATATTTT.

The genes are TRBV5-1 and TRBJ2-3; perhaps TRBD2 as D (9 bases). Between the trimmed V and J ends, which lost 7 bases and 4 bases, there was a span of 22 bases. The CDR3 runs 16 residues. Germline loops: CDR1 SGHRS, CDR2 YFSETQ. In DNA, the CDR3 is TGCGCCAGCCAGGACAGGGCGGGAGGGCCAGCAGATACGCAGTATTTT. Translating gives CASQDRAGGPADTQYF.

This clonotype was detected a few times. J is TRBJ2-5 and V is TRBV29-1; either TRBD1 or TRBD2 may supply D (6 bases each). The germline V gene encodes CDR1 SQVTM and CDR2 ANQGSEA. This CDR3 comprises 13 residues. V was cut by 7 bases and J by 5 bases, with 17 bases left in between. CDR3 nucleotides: TGCAGCGCGTGGTTCGGGGGCGCGGAGACCCAGTACTTC. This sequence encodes CSAWFGGAETQYF.

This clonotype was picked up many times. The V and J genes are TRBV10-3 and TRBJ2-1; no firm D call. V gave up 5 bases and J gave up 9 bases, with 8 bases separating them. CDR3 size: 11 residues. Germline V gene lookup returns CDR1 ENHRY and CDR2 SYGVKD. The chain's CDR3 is CAISNWGEQFF. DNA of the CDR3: TGTGCCATCAGTAACTGGGGTGAGCAGTTCTTC.

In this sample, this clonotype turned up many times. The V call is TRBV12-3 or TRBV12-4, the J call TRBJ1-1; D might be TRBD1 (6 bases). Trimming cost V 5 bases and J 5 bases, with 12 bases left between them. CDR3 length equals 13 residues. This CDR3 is CASSVGQRTEAFF. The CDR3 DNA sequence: TGTGCCAGCAGTGTTGGACAGAGGACTGAAGCTTTCTTT.